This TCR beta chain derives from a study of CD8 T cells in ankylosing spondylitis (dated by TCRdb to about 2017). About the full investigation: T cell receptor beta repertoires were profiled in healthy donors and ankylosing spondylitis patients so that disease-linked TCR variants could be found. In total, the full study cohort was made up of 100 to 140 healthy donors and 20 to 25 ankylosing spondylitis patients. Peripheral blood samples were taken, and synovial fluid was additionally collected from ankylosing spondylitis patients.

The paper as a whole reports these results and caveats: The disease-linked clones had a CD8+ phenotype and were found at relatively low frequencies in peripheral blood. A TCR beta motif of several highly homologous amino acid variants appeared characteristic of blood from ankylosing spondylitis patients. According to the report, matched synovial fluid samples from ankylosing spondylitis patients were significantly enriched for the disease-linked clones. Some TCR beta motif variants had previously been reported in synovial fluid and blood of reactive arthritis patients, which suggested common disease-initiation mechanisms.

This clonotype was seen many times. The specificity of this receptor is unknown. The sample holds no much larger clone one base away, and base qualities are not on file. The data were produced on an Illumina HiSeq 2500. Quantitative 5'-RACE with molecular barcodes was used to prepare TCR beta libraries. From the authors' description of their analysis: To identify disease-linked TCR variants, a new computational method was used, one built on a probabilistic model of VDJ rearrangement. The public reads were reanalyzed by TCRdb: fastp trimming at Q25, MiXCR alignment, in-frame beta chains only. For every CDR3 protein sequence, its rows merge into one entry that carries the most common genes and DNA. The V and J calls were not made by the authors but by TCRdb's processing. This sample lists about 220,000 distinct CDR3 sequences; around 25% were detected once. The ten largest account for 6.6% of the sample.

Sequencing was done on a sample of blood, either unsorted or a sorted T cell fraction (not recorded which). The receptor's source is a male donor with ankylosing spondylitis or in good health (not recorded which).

The base sequence is TGCAGTGCTAGTTTCGGGAGCGGTGGTGAGCAGTTCTTC. It encodes CSASFGSGGEQFF. The V and J segments used are TRBV20-1 and TRBJ2-1; a tentative D call is TRBD2 (6 bases match). From a lookup of the germline V gene (reference sequence), CDR1 and CDR2 are DFQATT and SNEGSKA. Relative to germline, V is 3 bases shorter and J is 9 bases shorter, with 15 bases between their ends. There are 13 amino acids in the CDR3, from cysteine to phenylalanine inclusive. Just the 39-base CDR3 DNA is kept, in frame starting at base 1.